This TCR beta chain is from a study of blood T cell repertoires in COVID-19. In the authors' methods: Reference gene primers were amplified, and this amplification served to estimate nucleated cell counts. Clones were sequenced by immunoSEQ multiplex PCR, and TCRdb holds only the in-frame ones, with some missing. V and J calls plus clone size are reproduced from that table; the DNA served to infer D and trimming. The table has 150,000 to 200,000 clones, roughly 87% seen once. This CDR3 region has 17 residues. Germline V CDR1 and CDR2: SSHAT, FNYEAQ (reference sequence). The V and J ends lost 1 base and 1 base respectively, with 16 bases between them.

This sequence joins TRBV7-7 and TRBJ2-5, with D possibly matching TRBD2 (5 bases). The sequenced sample was peripheral blood. The receptor was isolated from a woman in her 70s with COVID-19, enrolled during active disease. The CDR3 protein is CASSLEATRGSQETQYF. The CDR3 DNA follows: TGTGCCAGCAGCTTAGAGGCTACACGGGGTTCCCAAGAGACCCAGTACTTC.